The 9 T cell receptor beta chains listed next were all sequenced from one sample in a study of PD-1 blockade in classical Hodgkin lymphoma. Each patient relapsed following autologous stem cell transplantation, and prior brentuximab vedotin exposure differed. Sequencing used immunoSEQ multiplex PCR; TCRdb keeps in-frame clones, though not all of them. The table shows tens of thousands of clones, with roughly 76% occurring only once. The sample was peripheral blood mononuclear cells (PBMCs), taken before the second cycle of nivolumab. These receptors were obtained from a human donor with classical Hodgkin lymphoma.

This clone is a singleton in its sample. The CDR3 region is CAISESVARQETQYF. The CDR3 coding sequence is TGTGCCATCAGTGAGTCAGTTGCCAGGCAAGAGACCCAGTACTTC. The chain joins TRBV10-3 to TRBJ2-5; D not certain. This CDR3 has 15 amino acids. V was cut by 0 bases and J by 2 bases, with 10 bases left in between. Germline CDR1 ENHRY, CDR2 SYGVKD.

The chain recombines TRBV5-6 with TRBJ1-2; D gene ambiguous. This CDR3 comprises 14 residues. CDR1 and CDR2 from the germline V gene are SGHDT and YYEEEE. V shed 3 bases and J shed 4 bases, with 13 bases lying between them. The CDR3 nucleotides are TGTGCCAGCAGCTACGGACGAGCCCCCTATGGCTACACCTTC. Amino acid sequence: CASSYGRAPYGYTF.

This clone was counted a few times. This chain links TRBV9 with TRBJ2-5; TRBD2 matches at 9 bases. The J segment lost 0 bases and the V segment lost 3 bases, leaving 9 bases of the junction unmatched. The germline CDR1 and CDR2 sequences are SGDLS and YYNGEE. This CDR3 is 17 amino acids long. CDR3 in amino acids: CASSAGAGGRYQETQYF. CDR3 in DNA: TGTGCCAGCAGCGCTGGAGCGGGGGGCCGGTACCAAGAGACCCAGTACTTC.

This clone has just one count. The CDR3 region has the DNA TGTGCCAGCAGTGAGAACAGGGTTGGGAATCAGCCCCAGCATTTT. Protein sequence: CASSENRVGNQPQHF. The chain carries TRBV28 and TRBJ1-5; D is possibly TRBD1 (6 bases). Germline V gene lookup returns CDR1 MDHEN and CDR2 SYDVKM. V was trimmed by 5 bases and J by 4 bases, leaving 15 bases between them. CDR3 size: 15 residues.

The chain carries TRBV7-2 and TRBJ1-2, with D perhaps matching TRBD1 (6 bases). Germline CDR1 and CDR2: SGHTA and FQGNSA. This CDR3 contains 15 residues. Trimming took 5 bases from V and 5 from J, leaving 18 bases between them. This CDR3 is CASSPGGGGTYGYTF. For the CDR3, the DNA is TGTGCCAGCAGCCCCGGGGGAGGGGGTACTTATGGCTACACCTTC.

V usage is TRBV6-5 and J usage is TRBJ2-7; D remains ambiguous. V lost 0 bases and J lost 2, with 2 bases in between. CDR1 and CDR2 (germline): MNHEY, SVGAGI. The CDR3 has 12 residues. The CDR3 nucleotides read TGTGCCAGCAGTTACTCCCCCTACGAGCAGTACTTC. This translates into CASSYSPYEQYF.

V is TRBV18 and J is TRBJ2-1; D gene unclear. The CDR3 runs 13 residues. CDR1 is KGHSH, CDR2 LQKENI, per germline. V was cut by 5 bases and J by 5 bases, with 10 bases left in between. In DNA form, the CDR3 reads TGTGCCAGCTCAACAGCACCCGACAATGAGCAGTTCTTC. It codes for CASSTAPDNEQFF.

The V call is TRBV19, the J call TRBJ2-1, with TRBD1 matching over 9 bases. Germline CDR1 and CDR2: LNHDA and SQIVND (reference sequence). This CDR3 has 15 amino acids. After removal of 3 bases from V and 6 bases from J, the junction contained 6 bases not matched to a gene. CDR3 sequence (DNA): TGTGCCAGTAGTATTGAGGGACAGGGCGGCAATGAGCAGTTCTTC. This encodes CASSIEGQGGNEQFF.

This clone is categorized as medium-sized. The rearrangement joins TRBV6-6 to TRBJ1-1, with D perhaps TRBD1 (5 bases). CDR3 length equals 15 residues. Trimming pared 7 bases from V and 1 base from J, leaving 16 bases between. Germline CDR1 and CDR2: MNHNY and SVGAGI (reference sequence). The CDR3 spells CASIVEWGTNTEAFF. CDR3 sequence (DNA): TGTGCCAGCATTGTCGAGTGGGGGACGAACACTGAAGCTTTCTTT.